This T cell receptor beta chain appears in the sequencing data of a study of shared clonotypes between healthy human individuals. Study-wide results and caveats: Deeper or shallower sequencing was expected to change how clonotypes are shared among donors. Incomplete sequencing of sorted subsets was indicated by rarefaction despite large depth.

Concerning this clone itself: Its target is unknown.

Germline V lookup: CDR1 MNHEY, CDR2 SVGAGI. V lost 10 bases and J lost 2, with 12 bases in between. The CDR3 runs 13 residues. Genomic DNA of every subset was divided equally among multiple immunoSEQ plates. Profiled with immunoSEQ multiplex PCR; TCRdb holds only in-frame clones, not every one. The sample has millions of clones; around nine tenths are singletons. Every donor was a Caucasian adult from Nashville, Tennessee. This receptor was obtained from a man younger than 35 in good health. This sequence joins TRBV6-5 and TRBJ1-5; possible D gene TRBD1, 6 bases. Material: naive CD4+ T cells sorted from blood. Regarding subset: CD45RA+ positively selected. The CDR3 bases are TGTGCCAAGACAAGGGGGGGCAATCAGCCCCAGCATTTT. This translates into CAKTRGGNQPQHF.